These 31 T cell receptor beta chains share one sample of origin, sequenced in a study of shared clonotypes between healthy human individuals. TCRdb's copy holds only in-frame clones and misses some; the assay was immunoSEQ multiplex PCR. The table includes 2 million to 3 million clones, roughly 92% detected once. The sequencing sample was made of naive CD4+ T cells sorted from blood. The subset was: CD45RA+ positively selected. These receptors were obtained from a man younger than 35 in good health.

The table lists this clone with a count of one. The chain recombines TRBV7-2 with TRBJ1-2, with 7 bases aligning to TRBD1. CDR1 is SGHTA, CDR2 FQGNSA, per germline. The CDR3 totals 15 residues. Trimming removed 5 bases from V and 4 bases from J; junction bases left unmatched: 10. In nucleotides, the CDR3 is TGTGCCAGCAGCCAGACAGGGATGGGCCTCTATGGCTACACCTTC. Translating it yields CASSQTGMGLYGYTF.

In regard to this clone: Additional DNA sequences in this sample encode the identical CDR3. The chain links TRBV28 to TRBJ1-5; TRBD1 aligns across 8 bases. The V segment lost 3 bases and the J segment 0 bases; nucleotides outside the gene matches: 1. The CDR3 is 15 amino acids. Germline-derived CDR1 and CDR2 are MDHEN and SYDVKM. The CDR3 protein is CASSFTGGSNQPQHF. In DNA form, the CDR3 reads TGTGCCAGCAGTTTCACAGGGGGTAGCAATCAGCCCCAGCATTTT.

This chain connects TRBV5-1 to TRBJ2-1; TRBD2 aligns across 12 bases. Germline CDR1 is SGHRS and CDR2 is YFSETQ. V was pared by 0 bases and J by 10 bases, with 8 bases of the junction left unmatched. The CDR3 is made up of 16 amino acids. CDR3: CASSLAGTSGSVEQFF. In DNA form, the CDR3 reads TGCGCCAGCAGCTTGGCAGGGACTAGCGGGTCCGTGGAGCAGTTCTTC.

This clone was seen a few times. CDR3: CAISDPRANTEAFF. CDR3 nucleotides: TGTGCCATCAGTGACCCTCGAGCTAACACTGAAGCTTTCTTT. The chain employs TRBV10-3 and TRBJ1-1; D is unresolved. Germline V gene lookup returns CDR1 ENHRY and CDR2 SYGVKD. Trimming cost V 3 bases and J 2 bases, with 10 bases left between them. The CDR3 has 14 residues.

J is TRBJ2-6 and V is TRBV28; 10 positions agree with TRBD1. This CDR3 region has 18 residues. Germline CDR1 and CDR2: MDHEN and SYDVKM. With V trimmed by 2 bases and J by 0 bases, 4 bases remained unmatched. CDR3 DNA sequence: TGTGCCAGCAGTTTACTGGGACAGGGGAGCTCTGGGGCCAACGTCCTGACTTTC. Its translation is CASSLLGQGSSGANVLTF.

This clone was observed once. The chain employs TRBV11-2 and TRBJ1-6; 9 bases are a match to TRBD1. The CDR3 runs to 15 residues. The germline V gene encodes CDR1 SGHAT and CDR2 FQNNGV. V gave up 5 bases and J gave up 5 bases; unmatched junction bases: 4. CDR3: CASSQTGGNNSPLHF. The DNA for the CDR3 is TGTGCCAGCAGCCAGACAGGGGGGAATAATTCACCCCTCCACTTT.

The CDR3: CASRAEGQGSTEAFF. The CDR3 DNA sequence: TGTGCCAGCAGAGCAGAGGGGCAGGGCTCTACTGAAGCTTTCTTT. V is TRBV7-9 and J is TRBJ1-1; a possible D gene is TRBD1 (5 bases). V was clipped by 6 bases and J by 5 bases, with 19 bases between them. Germline V CDR1 and CDR2: SEHNR, FQNEAQ (reference sequence). CDR3 length: 15 residues.

V usage is TRBV18 and J usage is TRBJ1-1; a possible D gene is TRBD1 (6 bases). CDR1 and CDR2 (germline): KGHSH, LQKENI. The CDR3 extends over 15 amino acids. Trimming cost V 2 bases and J 4 bases, with 14 bases left between them. CDR3 nucleotide sequence: TGTGCCAGCTCACCAACGTCAGGGGCGGGCACTGAAGCTTTCTTT. Protein: CASSPTSGAGTEAFF.

This sequence joins TRBV6-6 and TRBJ2-5; 8 positions agree with TRBD1. Losses at the gene ends were 5 bases for V and 4 bases for J; bases not matched to a gene: 9. Germline CDR1 and CDR2: MNHNY and SVGAGI (reference sequence). This CDR3 region has 15 residues. CDR3 in DNA: TGTGCCAGCAGTACAAACAGGGACAGGAGAGAGACCCAGTACTTC. Encoded protein: CASSTNRDRRETQYF.

The chain links TRBV9 to TRBJ2-3; D is perhaps TRBD1 (5 bases). Per germline, CDR1 SGDLS and CDR2 YYNGEE. Trimming removed 0 bases at V and 4 bases at J, with 15 bases between. The CDR3 length is 16 residues. The CDR3 region is CASSVEVGLEADTQYF. CDR3 nucleotides: TGTGCCAGCAGCGTAGAGGTGGGGCTAGAAGCAGATACGCAGTATTTT.

This clone showed up just once. The CDR3, as DNA: TGCACCAGCAGACGCGCGGGAGGGTGGGATACGCAGTATTTT. It is translated as CTSRRAGGWDTQYF. The chain couples TRBV1 to TRBJ2-3; TRBD2, the D gene given by the table, was not confirmed from the DNA. TRBV1 is recorded as a pseudogene. The CDR3 spans 14 residues.

With regard to this clone: Just one base apart from a much larger clone, this may be a read error. The chain combines TRBV7-6 with TRBJ2-2; D is possibly TRBD1 (5 bases). V shed 5 bases and J shed 4 bases, with 5 bases lying between them. Per the germline V gene, CDR1 is SGHVS and CDR2 is FNYEAQ. The CDR3 runs to 12 residues. CDR3 sequence: CASSQGTGELFF. The CDR3 nucleotides read TGTGCCAGCAGCCAGGGCACCGGGGAGCTGTTTTTT.

This chain uses TRBV7-9 with TRBJ2-3; possibly TRBD2 for D (6 bases). V lost 5 bases and J 5 bases, leaving 29 bases between the germline ends. This CDR3 comprises 19 residues. The germline gives CDR1 SEHNR, CDR2 FQNEAQ (reference sequence). In DNA form, the CDR3 reads TGTGCCAGCAGCCGGAGGGGAATAGCGGACCGCCTCCGGGTAGATACGCAGTATTTT. This sequence encodes CASSRRGIADRLRVDTQYF.

Only one count was recorded for this clone. Relative to the germline gene, one junction end is altered; a read error may explain this. This sequence joins TRBV7-7 and TRBJ2-3; 12 positions agree with TRBD2. The CDR3 extends over 15 amino acids. The V gene's germline CDR1 is SSHAT and CDR2 FNYEAQ (reference sequence). DNA for the CDR3: TGTGCTAGCAGTTCTAGCGGGGGGGCCACAGATACGCAGTATTTT. This codes for CASSSSGGATDTQYF.

Regarding this clone: Other DNA sequences of this sample code for an identical CDR3. Written as DNA, the CDR3 is TGCGCCAGCAGCCAGGGAAGGGCCTACGAGCAGTACTTC. Translation: CASSQGRAYEQYF. This chain connects TRBV4-1 to TRBJ2-7; D gene uncertain. V shed 3 bases and J shed 2 bases, with 8 bases lying between them. The CDR3 spans 13 residues. From germline, CDR1 is MGHRA and CDR2 YSYEKL.

In the case of this clone: Within the sample, other DNA sequences also encode this same CDR3. This chain links TRBV30 with TRBJ1-1, with TRBD1 matching over 10 bases. The CDR3 totals 12 residues. Per the germline V gene, CDR1 is GTSNPN and CDR2 is SVGIG (reference sequence). The junction had 0 bases not matched to a gene; V was cut back by 5 bases and J by 3 bases. In DNA form, the CDR3 reads TGTGCCTGGGGGACAGGGGACACTGAAGCTTTCTTT. Encoded protein: CAWGTGDTEAFF.

V is TRBV5-4 and J is TRBJ2-1, with unresolved D. CDR3 length: 13 amino acids. V dropped 0 bases and J dropped 8 bases, with 9 bases sitting between them. The germline CDR1 and CDR2 sequences are SGHNT and YYREEE (reference sequence). CDR3 in DNA: TGTGCCAGCAGCTTGGAAATTCGACATGAGCAGTTCTTC. It codes for CASSLEIRHEQFF. Drawing the rest from reference TRBV5-4 and TRBJ2-1, the complete variable domain is ETGVTQSPTHLIKTRGQQVTLRCSSQSGHNTVSWYQQALGQGPQFIFQYYREEENGRGNFPPRFSGLQFPNYSSELNVNALELDDSALYLCASSLEIRHEQFFGPGTRLTVL.

The gene calls are TRBV28 and TRBJ1-4; D uncertain. From germline, CDR1 is MDHEN and CDR2 SYDVKM. The V and J ends lost 6 bases and 3 bases respectively, with 11 bases between them. The CDR3 sequence is 14 residues long. CDR3 nucleotides: TGTGCCAGCAGATGGAGTAGGGCTAATGAAAAACTGTTTTTT. Its translation: CASRWSRANEKLFF.

This chain links TRBV9 with TRBJ2-1, with D perhaps matching TRBD1 or TRBD2 (5 bases each). V was cut by 4 bases and J by 4 bases, with 9 bases left in between. CDR3 size: 13 residues. In germline, CDR1 is SGDLS, CDR2 YYNGEE. The CDR3 region has the DNA TGTGCCAGCAGCATTGGGACGTACAATGAGCAGTTCTTC. This encodes CASSIGTYNEQFF.

The chain uses TRBV6-1 and TRBJ1-2, with a weak D call TRBD1 (5 bases). CDR3 length: 13 amino acids. The V end was cut by 0 bases, the J end by 6 bases, with 8 bases between. CDR1 is MNHNS and CDR2 is SASEGT in the germline V gene. The CDR3 bases are TGTGCCAGCAGTGAAGCATGGGGGGATGGCTACACCTTC. Protein sequence: CASSEAWGDGYTF.

The V gene is TRBV7-2, the J gene TRBJ1-1, with D perhaps matching TRBD1 (6 bases). Germline CDR1 SGHTA, CDR2 FQGNSA. The CDR3 covers 14 residues. V lost 6 bases and J 0 bases, leaving 11 bases between the germline ends. The CDR3 region is CASSRDRLNTEAFF. CDR3 nucleotides: TGTGCCAGCAGTCGAGACAGGCTGAACACTGAAGCTTTCTTT.

The chain combines TRBV19 with TRBJ1-2; D is unclear. Germline CDR1 is LNHDA and CDR2 is SQIVND (reference sequence). This CDR3 has 11 residues. V lost 7 bases and J lost 8, with 11 bases in between. CDR3 region: CASNRGGGYTF. The CDR3 coding sequence is TGTGCCAGTAATCGGGGAGGGGGCTACACCTTC.

The chain combines TRBV19 with TRBJ2-2; D might be TRBD1 (5 bases). The V gene lost 2 bases and the J gene lost 6 bases, with 13 bases spanning the gap. The germline CDR1 and CDR2 sequences are LNHDA and SQIVND (reference sequence). There are 15 residues in the CDR3. The CDR3 sequence is CASSIRTGAAGELFF. DNA for the CDR3: TGTGCCAGTAGTATACGAACTGGGGCCGCCGGGGAGCTGTTTTTT.

The chain combines TRBV2 with TRBJ1-5; D not certain. Germline V lookup: CDR1 SNHLY, CDR2 FYNNEI. The V end was cut by 5 bases, the J end by 7 bases, with 9 bases between. The CDR3 runs 12 residues. This CDR3 reads CASSIQRQPQHF. The CDR3 region has the DNA TGTGCCAGCAGTATTCAGAGGCAGCCCCAGCATTTT. Variable domain in full (rest from reference TRBV2 and TRBJ1-5): EPEVTQTPSHQVTQMGQEVILRCVPISNHLYFYWYRQILGQKVEFLVSFYNNEISEKSEIFDDQFSVERPDGSNFTLKIRSTKLEDSAMYFCASSIQRQPQHFGDGTRLSIL.

In this sample, this clone turned up once. This chain joins TRBV6-6 and TRBJ2-3; possible D gene TRBD2, 6 bases. This CDR3 region has 14 residues. V dropped 5 bases and J dropped 0 bases, with 9 bases sitting between them. Germline V CDR1 and CDR2: MNHNY, SVGAGI (reference sequence). Written as DNA, the CDR3 is TGTGCCAGCAGTGGCCGGGAGAGCACAGATACGCAGTATTTT. Translated: CASSGRESTDTQYF.

The J gene is TRBJ2-7, the V gene TRBV27; the D gene could be TRBD1 or TRBD2 (5 bases each). Per germline, CDR1 MNHEY and CDR2 SMNVEV (reference sequence). There are 13 residues in the CDR3. V lost 3 bases, J lost 2 bases, and 8 bases lay in between. This CDR3 reads CASSFEGPYEQYF. The DNA for the CDR3 is TGTGCCAGCAGTTTCGAGGGGCCCTACGAGCAGTACTTC.

The V gene is TRBV19, the J gene TRBJ2-5; weak D call: TRBD1 (6 bases). The length of the CDR3 is 13 residues. V shed 9 bases and J shed 4 bases, with 15 bases lying between them. Germline CDR1 and CDR2: LNHDA and SQIVND (reference sequence). CDR3 loop: CASHRATRETQYF. For the CDR3, the DNA is TGTGCCAGCCACAGGGCTACCAGAGAGACCCAGTACTTC.

This chain links TRBV30 with TRBJ1-2; the D gene is possibly TRBD1 (6 bases). V was shortened by 1 base and J by 7 bases, with 19 bases between the two germline ends. Germline loops: CDR1 GTSNPN, CDR2 SVGIG (reference sequence). The CDR3 totals 15 residues. CDR3 region: CAWSGTLQGRGGYTF. The CDR3 DNA is TGTGCCTGGAGTGGAACGTTACAGGGTCGTGGTGGCTACACCTTC.

The J gene is TRBJ1-1, the V gene TRBV27; the D is unclear. The CDR3 consists of 13 residues. Trimming removed 7 bases at V and 1 base at J, with 10 bases between. The germline gives CDR1 MNHEY, CDR2 SMNVEV (reference sequence). CDR3 region: CASNAQPNTEAFF. The DNA for the CDR3 is TGTGCCAGCAATGCACAGCCGAACACTGAAGCTTTCTTT.

The V gene is TRBV19, the J gene TRBJ1-3; D gene uncertain. The CDR3 runs 13 residues. The V end lost 8 bases, the J end lost 0 bases, and 8 bases lay between the germline ends. Per germline, CDR1 LNHDA and CDR2 SQIVND (reference sequence). DNA of the CDR3: TGTGCCAGTCGGGCATCCTCTGGAAACACCATATATTTT. The encoded protein is CASRASSGNTIYF.

V and J are TRBV6-5 and TRBJ1-1; possibly TRBD1 for D (6 bases). CDR3 length: 14 residues. V was pared by 5 bases and J by 0 bases, with 10 bases between. Per the germline V gene, CDR1 is MNHEY and CDR2 is SVGAGI. This CDR3 reads CASSRGHLNTEAFF. The CDR3 DNA follows: TGTGCCAGCAGTCGGGGACATTTGAACACTGAAGCTTTCTTT.